This T cell receptor beta chain is drawn from a study of T cells in women clearing cervical HPV infection. Overall study: Only a few women had HLA typing results available.

A word on this clone: Antigen specificity is unknown. The read ends 3 residues before the CDR3 terminus; that terminus is restored from the germline J gene.

General study findings and limits: CIN3+ cases had significantly higher TCR repertoire richness than controls, but evenness did not differ. A classifier using richness and V gene abundances reached an AUC of roughly 0.8.

Some clones are missing from TCRdb's copy, which holds only in-frame ones; the method was immunoSEQ multiplex PCR. Seen in this sample are about 24,000 clones; the ten most common clones hold 5.4%. The V end lost 3 bases, the J end lost 4 bases, and 19 bases lay between the germline ends. The CDR3 sequence is 15 residues long. Germline V gene data show CDR1 as DFQATT and CDR2 as SNEGSKA (reference sequence). The sequence was obtained from a woman between 18 and 70 years old with a cervical HPV16 infection that either progressed to CIN3+ or cleared (not recorded which). The chain has TRBV20-1 and TRBJ2-7, with a tentative D call TRBD1 (8 bases). Sequenced input: blood buffy coat. CDR3 in amino acids: CSASFIGQGGYEQYF. The sequenced CDR3 bases are TGCAGTGCTAGTTTTATCGGACAGGGAGGGTACGAG.